This TCR beta chain emerged from a study of patients and donors after allogeneic stem cell transplantation. MiXCR, run by TCRdb on the RT-PCR reads, gives a single entry per CDR3 protein. The sample has about a million distinct CDR3 sequences; roughly 17% are singletons. The germline CDR1 and CDR2 sequences are LNHDA and SQIVND (reference sequence). The CDR3 consists of 10 residues. V lost 3 bases and J lost 8, with 3 bases in between. This clonotype was sampled from a human donor who was either an allogeneic HSCT recipient or a stem cell or donor lymphocyte infusion donor (not recorded which). It is not recorded whose cells these are; they may come from a transplant donor. The rearrangement uses TRBV19 and TRBJ2-3, with D unresolved. Sequencing input: blood, either unsorted or a sorted T cell fraction (not recorded which). The CDR3, as DNA: TGTGCCAGTAGTATGGGTACGCAGTATTTT. As protein: CASSMGTQYF.